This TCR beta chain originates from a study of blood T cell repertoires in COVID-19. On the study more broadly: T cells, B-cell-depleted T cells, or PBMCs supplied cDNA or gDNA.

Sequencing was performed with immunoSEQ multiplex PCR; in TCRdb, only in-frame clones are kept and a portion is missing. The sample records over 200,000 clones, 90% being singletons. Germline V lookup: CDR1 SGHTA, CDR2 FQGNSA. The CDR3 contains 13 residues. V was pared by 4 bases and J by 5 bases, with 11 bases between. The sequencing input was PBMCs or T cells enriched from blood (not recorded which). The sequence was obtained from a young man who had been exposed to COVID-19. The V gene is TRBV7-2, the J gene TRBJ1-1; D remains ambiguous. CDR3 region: CASSWSRETEAFF. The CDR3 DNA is TGTGCCAGCAGCTGGTCGCGGGAGACTGAAGCTTTCTTT.